This T cell receptor beta chain was sequenced for a study of T-cell reconstitution after alpha-beta-depleted transplantation in children (dated by TCRdb to 2016 to 2017). A note on the overall study: Using TCR repertoire profiling, the study followed T-cell immune reconstitution in a quantitative way in children after TCRalphabeta/CD19-depleted allogeneic hematopoietic cell transplantation.

To prepare the library, PCR was applied. The instrument was an Illumina HiSeq 2500. Molecular barcoding was employed in the preparation of TCR libraries, with unique molecular identifiers being used to normalize TCRbeta repertoire quantification. TCRdb took the public reads, trimmed them with fastp at Q25, ran MiXCR for clone calling and kept in-frame beta chains. Rows with a matching CDR3 protein are joined into one entry that keeps the most common DNA and genes. The table for this sample lists around 240,000 distinct CDR3 sequences; approximately 9.7% of them were counted only once. The top ten constitute about 5% of the sample. This clonotype was seen ten or more times. No cognate antigen has been identified for it. There are no base qualities to consult, and no much larger clone falls within one base. V drops 1 base and J drops 6 bases, leaving 10 bases in between. Looking up the germline V gene yields CDR1 SGHTA and CDR2 FQGNSA. The CDR3 holds 15 amino acids from the cysteine to the phenylalanine. Solely the CDR3 DNA is kept, with 45 bases framed from the first base.

In this chain, TRBV7-2 is recombined with TRBJ1-6; the D gene is unclear. The source material was PBMCs from the stem cell graft donor, sampled from the stem cell graft. The TCR was taken from a human donor who donated a stem cell graft to a child with SCID. The CDR3 protein is CASSLGPSPNSPLHF. The DNA sequence is TGTGCCAGCAGCTTAGGTCCCTCTCCTAATTCACCCCTCCACTTT. The CDR3, completed at both ends by the reference TRBV7-2 and TRBJ1-6 genes, gives the full variable domain GAGVSQSPSNKVTEKGKDVELRCDPISGHTALYWYRQSLGQGLEFLIYFQGNSAPDKSGLPSDRFSAERTGGSVSTLTIQRTQQEDSAVYLCASSLGPSPNSPLHFGNGTRLTVT.